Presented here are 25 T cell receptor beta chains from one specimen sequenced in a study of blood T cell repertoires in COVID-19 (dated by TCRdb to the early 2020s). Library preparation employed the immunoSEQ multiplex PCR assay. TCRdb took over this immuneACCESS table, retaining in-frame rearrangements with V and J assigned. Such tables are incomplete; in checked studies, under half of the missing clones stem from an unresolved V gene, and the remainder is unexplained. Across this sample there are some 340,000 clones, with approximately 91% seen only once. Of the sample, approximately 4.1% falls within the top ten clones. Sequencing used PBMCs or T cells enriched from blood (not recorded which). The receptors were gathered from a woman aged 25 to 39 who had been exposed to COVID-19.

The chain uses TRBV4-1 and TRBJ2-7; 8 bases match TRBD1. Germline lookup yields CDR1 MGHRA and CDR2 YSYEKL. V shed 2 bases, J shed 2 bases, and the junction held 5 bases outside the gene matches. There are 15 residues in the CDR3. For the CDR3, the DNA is TGCGCCAGCAGCCAACCAAAGACAGGGGCCTACGAGCAGTACTTC. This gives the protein CASSQPKTGAYEQYF.

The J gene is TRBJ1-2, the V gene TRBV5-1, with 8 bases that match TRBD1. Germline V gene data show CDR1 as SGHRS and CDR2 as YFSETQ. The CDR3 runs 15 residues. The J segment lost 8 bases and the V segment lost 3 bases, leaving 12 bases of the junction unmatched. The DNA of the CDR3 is TGCGCCAGCAGCTCGTACGGCAGGGGGCTAAAGGGCTACACCTTC. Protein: CASSSYGRGLKGYTF.

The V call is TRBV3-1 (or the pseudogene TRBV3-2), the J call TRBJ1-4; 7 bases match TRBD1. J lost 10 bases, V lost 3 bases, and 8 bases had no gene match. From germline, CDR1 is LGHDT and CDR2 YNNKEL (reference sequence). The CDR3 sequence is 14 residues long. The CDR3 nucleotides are TGTGCCAGCAGCCACAGGGACAGAGTAGGAAAACTGTTTTTT. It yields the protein CASSHRDRVGKLFF.

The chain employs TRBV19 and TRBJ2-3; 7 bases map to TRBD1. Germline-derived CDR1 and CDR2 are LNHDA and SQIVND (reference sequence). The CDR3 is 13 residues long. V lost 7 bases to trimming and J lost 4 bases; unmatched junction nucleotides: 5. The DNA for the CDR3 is TGTGCCAGTAAGGGGCAGGGGGCAGATACGCAGTATTTT. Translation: CASKGQGADTQYF. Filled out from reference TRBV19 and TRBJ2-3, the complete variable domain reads DGGITQSPKYLFRKEGQNVTLSCEQNLNHDAMYWYRQDPGQGLRLIYYSQIVNDFQKGDIAEGYSVSREKKESFPLTVTSAQKNPTAFYLCASKGQGADTQYFGPGTRLTVL.

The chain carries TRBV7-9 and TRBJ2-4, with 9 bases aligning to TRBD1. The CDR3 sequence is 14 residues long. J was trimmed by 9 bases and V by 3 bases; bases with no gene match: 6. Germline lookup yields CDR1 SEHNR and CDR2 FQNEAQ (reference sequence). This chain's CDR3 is CASSFGTGLGIQYF. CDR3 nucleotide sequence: TGTGCCAGCAGCTTCGGGACAGGGCTAGGCATTCAGTACTTC.

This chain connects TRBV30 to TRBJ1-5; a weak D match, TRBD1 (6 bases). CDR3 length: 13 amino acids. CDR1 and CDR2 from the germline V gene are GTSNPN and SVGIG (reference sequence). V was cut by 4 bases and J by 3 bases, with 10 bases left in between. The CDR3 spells CAWNRDFNQPQHF. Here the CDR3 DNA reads TGTGCCTGGAACAGGGATTTCAATCAGCCCCAGCATTTT.

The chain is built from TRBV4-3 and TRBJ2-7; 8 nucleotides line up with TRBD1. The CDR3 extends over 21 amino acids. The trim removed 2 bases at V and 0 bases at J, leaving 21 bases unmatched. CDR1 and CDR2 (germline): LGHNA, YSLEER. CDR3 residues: CASSQPKTKDRVYPSSYEQYF. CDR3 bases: TGCGCCAGCAGCCAACCAAAGACCAAGGACAGGGTATACCCGAGCTCCTACGAGCAGTACTTC.

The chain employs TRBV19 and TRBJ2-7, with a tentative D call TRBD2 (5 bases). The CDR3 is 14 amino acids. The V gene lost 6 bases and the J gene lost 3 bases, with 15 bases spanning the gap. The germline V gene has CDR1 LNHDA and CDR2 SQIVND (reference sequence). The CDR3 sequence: CASRAGIGIYEQYF. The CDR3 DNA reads TGTGCCAGTAGAGCCGGGATAGGGATCTACGAGCAGTACTTC.

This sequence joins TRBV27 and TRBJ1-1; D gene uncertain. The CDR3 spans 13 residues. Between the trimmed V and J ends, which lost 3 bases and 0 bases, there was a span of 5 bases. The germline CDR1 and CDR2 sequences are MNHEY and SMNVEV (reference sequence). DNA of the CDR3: TGTGCCAGCAGTTTTGGGCTGAACACTGAAGCTTTCTTT. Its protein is CASSFGLNTEAFF.

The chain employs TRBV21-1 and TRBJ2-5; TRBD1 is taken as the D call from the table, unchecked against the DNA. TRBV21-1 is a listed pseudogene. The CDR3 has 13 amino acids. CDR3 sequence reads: CATTEIHQETQYF. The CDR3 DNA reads TGTGCCACCACAGAGATACACCAAGAGACCCAGTACTTC.

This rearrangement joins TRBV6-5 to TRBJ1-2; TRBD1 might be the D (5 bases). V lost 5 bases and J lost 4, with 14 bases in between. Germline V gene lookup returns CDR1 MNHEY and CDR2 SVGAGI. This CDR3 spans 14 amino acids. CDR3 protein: CASSPERGFYGYTF. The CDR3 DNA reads TGTGCCAGCAGTCCCGAGCGGGGCTTCTATGGCTACACCTTC.

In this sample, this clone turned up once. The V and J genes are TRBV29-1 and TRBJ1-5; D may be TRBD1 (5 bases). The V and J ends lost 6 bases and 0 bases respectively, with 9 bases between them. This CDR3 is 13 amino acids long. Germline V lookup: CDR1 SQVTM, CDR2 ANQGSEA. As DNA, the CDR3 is TGCAGCGTCAGGCAGGGTAGCAATCAGCCCCAGCATTTT. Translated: CSVRQGSNQPQHF.

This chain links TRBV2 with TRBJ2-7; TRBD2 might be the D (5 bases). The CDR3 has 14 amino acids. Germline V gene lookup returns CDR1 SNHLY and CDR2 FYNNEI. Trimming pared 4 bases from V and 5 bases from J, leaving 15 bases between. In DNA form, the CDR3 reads TGTGCCAGCAGTGTCGGTCCGGAGGTCGACGAGCAGTACTTC. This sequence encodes CASSVGPEVDEQYF.

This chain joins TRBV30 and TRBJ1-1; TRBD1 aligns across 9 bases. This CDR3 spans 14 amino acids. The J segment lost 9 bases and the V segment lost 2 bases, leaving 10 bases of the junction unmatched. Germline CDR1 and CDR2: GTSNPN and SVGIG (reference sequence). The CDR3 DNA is TGTGCCTGGAGTTCACAGGGGGCTATCTTTCAAGCTTTCTTT. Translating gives CAWSSQGAIFQAFF.

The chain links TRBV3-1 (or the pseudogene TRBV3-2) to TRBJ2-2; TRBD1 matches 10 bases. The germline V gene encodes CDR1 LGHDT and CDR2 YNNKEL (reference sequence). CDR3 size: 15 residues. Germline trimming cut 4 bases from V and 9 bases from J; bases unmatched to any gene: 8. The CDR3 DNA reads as TGTGCCAGCAGCCCTCTAGGGGACAGGGGTCGGGAGCTGTTTTTT. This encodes CASSPLGDRGRELFF.

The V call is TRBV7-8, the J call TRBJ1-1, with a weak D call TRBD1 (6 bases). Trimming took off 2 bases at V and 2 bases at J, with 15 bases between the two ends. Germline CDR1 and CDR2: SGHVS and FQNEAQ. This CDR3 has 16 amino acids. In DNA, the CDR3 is TGTGCCAGCAGCTTATTTGGCGGGGGGCTAAACACTGAAGCTTTCTTT. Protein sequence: CASSLFGGGLNTEAFF. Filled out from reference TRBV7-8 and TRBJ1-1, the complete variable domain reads GAGVSQSPRYKVAKRGQDVALRCDPISGHVSLFWYQQALGQGPEFLTYFQNEAQLDKSGLPSDRFFAERPEGSVSTLKIQRTQQEDSAVYLCASSLFGGGLNTEAFFGQGTRLTVV.

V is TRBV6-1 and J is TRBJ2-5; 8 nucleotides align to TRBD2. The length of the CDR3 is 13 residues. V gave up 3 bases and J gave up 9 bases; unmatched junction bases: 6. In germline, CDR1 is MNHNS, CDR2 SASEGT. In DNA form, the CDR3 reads TGTGCCAGCAGTGACGCGGGGGGCCCATCCCAGTACTTC. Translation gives CASSDAGGPSQYF.

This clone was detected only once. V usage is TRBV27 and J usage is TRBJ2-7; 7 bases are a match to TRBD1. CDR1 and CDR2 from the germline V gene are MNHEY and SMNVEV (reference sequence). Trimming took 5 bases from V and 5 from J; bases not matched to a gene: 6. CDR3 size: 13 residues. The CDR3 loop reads CASSHRGENEQYF. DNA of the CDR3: TGTGCCAGCAGTCACAGGGGCGAGAACGAGCAGTACTTC.

The CDR3 nucleotides are TGTGCCAGCAGTGTCCGACTCGAGGGAGCAAACTATGGCTACACCTTC. It codes for CASSVRLEGANYGYTF. The chain is built from TRBV2 and TRBJ1-2; D not certain. V was pared by 4 bases and J by 2 bases, with 17 bases between. The CDR3 is made up of 16 amino acids. CDR1 and CDR2 (germline): SNHLY, FYNNEI.

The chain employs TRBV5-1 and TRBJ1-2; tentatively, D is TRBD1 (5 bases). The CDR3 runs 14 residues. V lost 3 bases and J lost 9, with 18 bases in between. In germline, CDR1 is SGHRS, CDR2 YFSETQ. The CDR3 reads CASSSLPQERRYTF. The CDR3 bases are TGCGCCAGCAGCTCACTACCACAGGAGAGACGCTACACCTTC.

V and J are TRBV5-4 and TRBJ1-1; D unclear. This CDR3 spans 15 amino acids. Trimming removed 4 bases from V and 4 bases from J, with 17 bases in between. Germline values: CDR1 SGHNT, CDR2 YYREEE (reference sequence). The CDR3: CASSHQRAVSTEAFF. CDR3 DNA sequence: TGTGCCAGCAGCCACCAGAGGGCGGTAAGCACTGAAGCTTTCTTT. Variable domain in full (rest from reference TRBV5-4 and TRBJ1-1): ETGVTQSPTHLIKTRGQQVTLRCSSQSGHNTVSWYQQALGQGPQFIFQYYREEENGRGNFPPRFSGLQFPNYSSELNVNALELDDSALYLCASSHQRAVSTEAFFGQGTRLTVV.

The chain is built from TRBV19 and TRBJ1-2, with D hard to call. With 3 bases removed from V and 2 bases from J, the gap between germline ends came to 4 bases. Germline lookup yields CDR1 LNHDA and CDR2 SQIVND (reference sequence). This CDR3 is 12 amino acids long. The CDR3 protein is CASSIQNYGYTF. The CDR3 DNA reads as TGTGCCAGTAGTATCCAGAACTATGGCTACACCTTC.

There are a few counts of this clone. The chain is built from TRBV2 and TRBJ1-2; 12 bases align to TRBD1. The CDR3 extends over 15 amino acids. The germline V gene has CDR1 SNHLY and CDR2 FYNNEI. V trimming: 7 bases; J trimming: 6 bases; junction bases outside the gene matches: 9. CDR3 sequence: CASTGTGGEFDGYTF. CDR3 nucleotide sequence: TGTGCCAGCACCGGGACAGGGGGCGAATTCGATGGCTACACCTTC. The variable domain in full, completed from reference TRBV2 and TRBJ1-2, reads EPEVTQTPSHQVTQMGQEVILRCVPISNHLYFYWYRQILGQKVEFLVSFYNNEISEKSEIFDDQFSVERPDGSNFTLKIRSTKLEDSAMYFCASTGTGGEFDGYTFGSGTRLTVV.

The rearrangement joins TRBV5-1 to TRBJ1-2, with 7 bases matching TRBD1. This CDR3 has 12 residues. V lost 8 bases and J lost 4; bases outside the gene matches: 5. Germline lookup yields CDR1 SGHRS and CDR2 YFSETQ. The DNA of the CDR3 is TGCGCCAGTCGAACAGGGGTCTATGGCTACACCTTC. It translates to CASRTGVYGYTF.

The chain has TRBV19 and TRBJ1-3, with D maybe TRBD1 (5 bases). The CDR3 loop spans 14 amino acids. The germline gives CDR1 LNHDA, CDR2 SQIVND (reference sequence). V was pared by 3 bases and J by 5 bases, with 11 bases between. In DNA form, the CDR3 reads TGTGCCAGTAGTATCCAGGGTAGCCGAAACACCATATATTTT. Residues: CASSIQGSRNTIYF. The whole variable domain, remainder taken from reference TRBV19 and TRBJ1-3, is DGGITQSPKYLFRKEGQNVTLSCEQNLNHDAMYWYRQDPGQGLRLIYYSQIVNDFQKGDIAEGYSVSREKKESFPLTVTSAQKNPTAFYLCASSIQGSRNTIYFGEGSWLTVV.